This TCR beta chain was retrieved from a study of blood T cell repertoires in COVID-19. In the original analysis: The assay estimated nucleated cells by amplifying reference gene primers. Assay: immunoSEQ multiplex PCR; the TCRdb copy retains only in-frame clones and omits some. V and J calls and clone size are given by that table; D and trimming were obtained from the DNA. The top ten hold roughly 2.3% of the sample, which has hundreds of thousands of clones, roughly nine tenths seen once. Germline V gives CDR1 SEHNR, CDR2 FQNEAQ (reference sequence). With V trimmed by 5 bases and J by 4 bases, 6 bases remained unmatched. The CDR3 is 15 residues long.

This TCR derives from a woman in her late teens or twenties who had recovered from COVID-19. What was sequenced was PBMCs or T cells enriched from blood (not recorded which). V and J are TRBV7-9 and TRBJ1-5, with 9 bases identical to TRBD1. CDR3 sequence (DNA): TGTGCCAGCAGCCTAGGTGGGACAGGGAATCAGCCCCAGCATTTT. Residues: CASSLGGTGNQPQHF.